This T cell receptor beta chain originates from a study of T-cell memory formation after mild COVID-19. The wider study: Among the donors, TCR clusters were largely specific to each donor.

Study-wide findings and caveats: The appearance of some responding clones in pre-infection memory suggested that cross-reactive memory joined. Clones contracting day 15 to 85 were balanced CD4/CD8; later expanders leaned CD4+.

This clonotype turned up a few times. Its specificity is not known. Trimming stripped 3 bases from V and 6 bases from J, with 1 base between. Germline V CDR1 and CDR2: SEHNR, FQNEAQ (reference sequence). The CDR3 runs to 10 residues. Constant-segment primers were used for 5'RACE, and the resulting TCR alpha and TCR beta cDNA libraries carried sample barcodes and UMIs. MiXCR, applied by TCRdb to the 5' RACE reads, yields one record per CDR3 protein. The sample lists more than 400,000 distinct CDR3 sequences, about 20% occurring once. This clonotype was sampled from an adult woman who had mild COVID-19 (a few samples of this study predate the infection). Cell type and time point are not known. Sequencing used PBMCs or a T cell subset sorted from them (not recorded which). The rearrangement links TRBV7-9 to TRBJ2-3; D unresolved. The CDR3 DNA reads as TGTGCCAGCAGCTTTGATACGCAGTATTTT. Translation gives CASSFDTQYF.